The T cell receptor (beta chain) under discussion was sequenced for a study of tumor and adjacent non-tumor tissue in lung cancer. This CDR3 comprises 12 residues. Three rounds of nested PCR, following a modified ARM-PCR protocol, produced the TCRbeta library. MiXCR, run by TCRdb on the multiplex PCR reads, gives a single entry per CDR3 protein. The sample lists roughly 120,000 distinct CDR3 sequences; more than 60% were seen once. This clonotype was found a few times. As yet, its antigen is unknown. Lacking the conserved final phenylalanine or tryptophan, this CDR3 likely reflects a read error. This sample's RNA came from whole unsorted tissue. Between August and November 2014, newly diagnosed, chemotherapy-naive lung cancer patients underwent thoracic surgery in China. Whole-study results and caveats: Tumor TCR diversity, when higher, was linked to shorter survival.

Sequenced input: lung tumor tissue. The chain joins TRBV12-3 or TRBV12-4 to TRBJ2-7; D is undetermined. The TCR was taken from a woman in her sixties or seventies with non-small cell lung cancer. The CDR3 DNA follows: TGTGTCAGCAGTGGGCCCTCCTACGAGCAGTACATC. Amino acids: CVSSGPSYEQYI.